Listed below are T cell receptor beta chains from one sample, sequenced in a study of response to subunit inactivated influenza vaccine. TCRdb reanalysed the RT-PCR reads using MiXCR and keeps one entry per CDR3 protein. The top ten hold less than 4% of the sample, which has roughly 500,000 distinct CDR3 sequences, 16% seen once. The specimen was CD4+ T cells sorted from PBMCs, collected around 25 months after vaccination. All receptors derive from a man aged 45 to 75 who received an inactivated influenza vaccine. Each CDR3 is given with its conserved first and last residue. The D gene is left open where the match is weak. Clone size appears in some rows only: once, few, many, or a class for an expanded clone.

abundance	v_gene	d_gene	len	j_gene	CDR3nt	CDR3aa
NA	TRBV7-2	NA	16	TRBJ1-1	TGTGCCAGCAGCTTAGCTGGGTGGGGCAGGGTTGCTGAAGCTTTCTTT	CASSLAGWGRVAEAFF
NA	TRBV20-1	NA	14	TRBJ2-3	TGCAGTGCCAAATCAGGGGGGAGCACAGATACGCAGTATTTT	CSAKSGGSTDTQYF
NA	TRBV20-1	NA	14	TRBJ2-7	TGCAGTGGGGGTGGCGAGACTAGTGGCTACGAGCAGTACTTC	CSGGGETSGYEQYF
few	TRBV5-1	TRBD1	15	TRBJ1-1	TGCGCCAGCAGCCCTAGTCCAGACAGGGCGACTGAAGCTTTCTTT	CASSPSPDRATEAFF
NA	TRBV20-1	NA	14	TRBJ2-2	TGCAGTGCCCCAGGGGGGGCGAACACCGGGGAGCTGTTTTTT	CSAPGGANTGELFF
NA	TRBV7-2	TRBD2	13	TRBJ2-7	TGTGCCACTCAACGGACTAGCGATTACGAGCAGTACTTC	CATQRTSDYEQYF
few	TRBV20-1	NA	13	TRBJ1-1	TGCAGTGCTCCGAGCGAGGGTTATACTGAAGCTTTCTTT	CSAPSEGYTEAFF
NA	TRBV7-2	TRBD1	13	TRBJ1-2	TGTGCCAGCAGCGCTACAGGGGTCTATGGCTACATCTTC	CASSATGVYGYIF
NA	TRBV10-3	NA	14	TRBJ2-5	TGTGCCATCAGTGATAGGGGGGGCCAAGAGACCCAGTACTTC	CAISDRGGQETQYF
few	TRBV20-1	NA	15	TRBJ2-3	TGCAGTGCTAGAGTTCCTCTTATCGGGCAAGATACGCAGTATTTT	CSARVPLIGQDTQYF
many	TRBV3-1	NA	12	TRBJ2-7	TGTGCCAGCAGCCAAGTCAGGGACGAGCAGTACTTC	CASSQVRDEQYF
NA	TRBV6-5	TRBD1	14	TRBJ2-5	TGTGCCAGCAGTTCTCAAGGGGGCCGGGAGACCCAGTACTTC	CASSSQGGRETQYF
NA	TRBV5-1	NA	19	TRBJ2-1	TGCGCCAGCAGCCCCGGATATAAGATAGAGGGGGAGAACTACAATGAGCAGTTCTTC	CASSPGYKIEGENYNEQFF
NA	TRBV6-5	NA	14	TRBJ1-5	TGTGCCAGCAGTTACAGGGAACACCTTTGGCCCCAGCATTTT	CASSYREHLWPQHF
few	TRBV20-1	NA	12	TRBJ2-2	TGCAGTGCTAGTTTCCACACCGGGGAGCTGTTTTTT	CSASFHTGELFF
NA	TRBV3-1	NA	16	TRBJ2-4	TGTGCCAGCAGCCAGATCACGGGACTAGCCAAAAACATTCAGTACTTC	CASSQITGLAKNIQYF
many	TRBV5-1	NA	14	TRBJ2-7	TGCGCCAGCAGCCCCCGGGACCCGTCGGGCGAGCAGTACTTC	CASSPRDPSGEQYF
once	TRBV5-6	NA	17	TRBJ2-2	TGTGCCAGCAGCTCCAGCCTGTTGTGCTTGAACACCGGGGAGCTGTTTTTT	CASSSSLLCLNTGELFF
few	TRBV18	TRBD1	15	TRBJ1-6	TGTGCCAGCTCACCCGAACAGGGGAGGAATTCACCCCTCCACTTT	CASSPEQGRNSPLHF
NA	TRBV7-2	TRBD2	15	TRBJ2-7	TGTGCCAGCAGCTTAATGACTAGCGGGGCTTACGAGCAGTACTTC	CASSLMTSGAYEQYF
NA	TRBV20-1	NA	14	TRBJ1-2	TGCAGTGCTAGAGATGGAGGGTGGCGGAATGGCTACACCTTC	CSARDGGWRNGYTF
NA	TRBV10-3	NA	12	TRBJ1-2	TGTGCCATCAGCCCAGATAACTATGGCTACACCTTC	CAISPDNYGYTF
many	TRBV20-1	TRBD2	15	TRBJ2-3	TGCAGTGCTAGGGCGTCTAGCGGGATCGAAGATACGCAGTATTTT	CSARASSGIEDTQYF
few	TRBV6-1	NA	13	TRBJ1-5	TGTGCCAGCAGAGGGAGGGCAGGTCAGCCCCAGCATTTT	CASRGRAGQPQHF
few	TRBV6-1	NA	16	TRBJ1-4	TGTGCCAGCAGTGATTTTTGGAGGGGATCTAATGAAAAACTGTTTTTT	CASSDFWRGSNEKLFF
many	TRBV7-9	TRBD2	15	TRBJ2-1	TGTGCCAGCAGCTCGCCGGGACTAGCGGTCAATGAGCAGTTCTTC	CASSSPGLAVNEQFF
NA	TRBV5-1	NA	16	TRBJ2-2	TGCGCCAGCAGCTCCAGGGTGTCGGCGAACACCGGGGAGCTGTTTTTT	CASSSRVSANTGELFF
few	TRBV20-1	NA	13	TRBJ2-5	TGCAGTGCTATCCCTCAGGGGCAAGAGACCCAGTACTTC	CSAIPQGQETQYF
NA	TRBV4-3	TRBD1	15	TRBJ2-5	TGCGCCAGCAGCCATGTTGGGACAGGCCAAGAGACCCAGTACTTC	CASSHVGTGQETQYF
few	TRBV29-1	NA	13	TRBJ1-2	TGCAGCGTGTCAGAACTTGGTGACTATGGCTACACCTTC	CSVSELGDYGYTF
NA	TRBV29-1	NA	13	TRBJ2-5	TGCAGCGTTGAAGAAGGGGTGGGGGAGACCCAGTACTTC	CSVEEGVGETQYF
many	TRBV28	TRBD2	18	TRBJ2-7	TGTGCCAGCAGTGACAGAAGGCTTTTTGGGCGGGAGTATCACGAGCAGTACTTC	CASSDRRLFGREYHEQYF
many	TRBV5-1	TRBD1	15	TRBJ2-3	TGCGCCAGCAGTCACGGACAGGGAAACACAGATACGCAGTATTTT	CASSHGQGNTDTQYF
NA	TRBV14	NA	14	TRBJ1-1	TGTGCCAGCAGCCATGCAAACGCAAGGACTGAAGCTTTCTTT	CASSHANARTEAFF
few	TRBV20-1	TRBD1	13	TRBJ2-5	TGCAGTGCCCGTCGTCAGGGGGCAGAGACCCAGTACTTC	CSARRQGAETQYF
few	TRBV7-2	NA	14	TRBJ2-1	TGTGCCAGCAGCTCTTTAGGCAGGCCGAATGAGCAGTTCTTC	CASSSLGRPNEQFF
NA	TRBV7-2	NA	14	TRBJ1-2	TGTGCCAGCAGCTTACTAGGGGATAACTATGGCTACACCTTC	CASSLLGDNYGYTF
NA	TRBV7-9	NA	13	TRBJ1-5	TGTGCCAGCAGCTCTCCCGGGTCTCAGCCCCAGCATTTT	CASSSPGSQPQHF
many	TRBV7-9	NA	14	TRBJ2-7	TGTGCCAGCAGCCGCCTGGGACGGTACTACGAGCAGTACTTC	CASSRLGRYYEQYF
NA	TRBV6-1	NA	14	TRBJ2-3	TGTGCCAGCAGTGACAAGGGTTTAAAAGATACGCAGTATTTT	CASSDKGLKDTQYF
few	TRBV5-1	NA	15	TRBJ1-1	TGCGCCAGCAGGACCCGGACAGAAGAGAACACTGAAGCTTTCTTT	CASRTRTEENTEAFF
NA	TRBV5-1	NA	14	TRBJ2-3	TGCGCCAGCAGCTACCTAGCAATAACAGATACGCAGTATTTT	CASSYLAITDTQYF
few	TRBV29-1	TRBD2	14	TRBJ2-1	TGCACCATTGGGGGGACAGCGGGAGGCAGTGAGCAGTTCTTC	CTIGGTAGGSEQFF
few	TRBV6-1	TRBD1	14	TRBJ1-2	TGTGCCAGCAGGCAGGGGGCTGGGGGCTATGGCTACACCTTC	CASRQGAGGYGYTF
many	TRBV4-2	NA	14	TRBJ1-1	TGTGCCAGCAGCCAAGCTGGGGGGAGCACTGAAGCTTTCTTT	CASSQAGGSTEAFF
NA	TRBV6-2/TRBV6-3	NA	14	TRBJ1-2	TGTGCCAGCAGTTACTACTCGGAGGACTATGGCTACACCTTC	CASSYYSEDYGYTF
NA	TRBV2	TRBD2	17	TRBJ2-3	TGTGCCAGCACTCCCCCGGCGGGCGGGGGGGCCAAGGATACGCAGTATTTT	CASTPPAGGGAKDTQYF